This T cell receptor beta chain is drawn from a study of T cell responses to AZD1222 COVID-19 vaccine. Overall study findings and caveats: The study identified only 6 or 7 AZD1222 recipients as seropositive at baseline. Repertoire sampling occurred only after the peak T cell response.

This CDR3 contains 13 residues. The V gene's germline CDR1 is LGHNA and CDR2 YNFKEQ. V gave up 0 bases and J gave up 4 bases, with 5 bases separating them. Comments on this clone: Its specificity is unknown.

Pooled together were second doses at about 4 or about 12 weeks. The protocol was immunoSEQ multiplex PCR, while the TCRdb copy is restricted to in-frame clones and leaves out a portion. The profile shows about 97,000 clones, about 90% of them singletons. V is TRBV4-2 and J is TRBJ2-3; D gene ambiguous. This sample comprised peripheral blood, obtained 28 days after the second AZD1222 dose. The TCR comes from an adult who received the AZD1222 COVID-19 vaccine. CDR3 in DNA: TGTGCCAGCAGCCAAGATATCCCAGATACGCAGTATTTT. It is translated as CASSQDIPDTQYF.